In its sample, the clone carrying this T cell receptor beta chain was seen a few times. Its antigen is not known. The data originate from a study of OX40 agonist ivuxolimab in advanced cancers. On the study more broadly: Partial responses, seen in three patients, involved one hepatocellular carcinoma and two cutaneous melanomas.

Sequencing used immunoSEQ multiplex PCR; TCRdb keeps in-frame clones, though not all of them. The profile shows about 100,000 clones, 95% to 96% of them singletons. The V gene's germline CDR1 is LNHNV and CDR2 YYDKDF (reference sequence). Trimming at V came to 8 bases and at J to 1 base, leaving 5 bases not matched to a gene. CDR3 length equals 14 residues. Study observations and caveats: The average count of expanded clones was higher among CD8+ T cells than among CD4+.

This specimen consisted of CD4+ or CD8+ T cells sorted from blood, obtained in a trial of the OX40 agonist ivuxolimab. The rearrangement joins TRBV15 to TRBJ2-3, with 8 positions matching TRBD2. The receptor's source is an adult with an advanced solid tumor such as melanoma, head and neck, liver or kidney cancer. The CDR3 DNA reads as TGTGCCACCGGGTTAGCGGGACGCACAGATACGCAGTATTTT. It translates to CATGLAGRTDTQYF.